The 18 T cell receptor beta chains below were found in one sample sequenced in a study of response to subunit inactivated influenza vaccine. TCRdb ran MiXCR on the RT-PCR reads and lists one entry per CDR3 protein. The table includes about 500,000 distinct CDR3 sequences, roughly 13% detected once. The specimen comprised PBMCs from blood, sampled more than 35 days after vaccination. The receptor source for this set is a man in his fifties who received an inactivated influenza vaccine.

The chain links TRBV29-1 to TRBJ2-5; D not certain. The CDR3 length is 12 residues. In germline, CDR1 is SQVTM, CDR2 ANQGSEA. The ends were cut back, 8 bases at V and 5 bases at J, with 15 bases in the middle. The CDR3 loop reads CSFHGVRETQYF. The CDR3 region has the DNA TGCAGCTTTCATGGGGTTCGGGAGACCCAGTACTTC.

This clonotype was seen more than once but under ten times. In DNA, the CDR3 is TGCGCCAGCAGCCATTCGGGACTAGCGGGAGGGACCGGGGAGCTGTTTTTT. The encoded protein is CASSHSGLAGGTGELFF. This chain connects TRBV4-3 to TRBJ2-2; 16 bases agree with TRBD2. The germline CDR1 and CDR2 sequences are LGHNA and YSLEER. Losses at the gene ends were 3 bases for V and 5 bases for J; bases not matched to a gene: 3. The CDR3 is 17 amino acids.

This clonotype was picked up many times. The chain uses TRBV6-1 and TRBJ2-3; TRBD2 is a possible D gene (5 bases). Trimming removed 6 bases from V and 1 base from J, with 8 bases in between. CDR3 length: 13 amino acids. The germline CDR1 and CDR2 sequences are MNHNS and SASEGT. In nucleotides, the CDR3 is TGTGCCAGCAGAATCGGGGGCACAGATACGCAGTATTTT. Translated, it gives CASRIGGTDTQYF.

Many counts were recorded for this clonotype. This rearrangement joins TRBV29-1 to TRBJ2-7; D call uncertain. The ends were cut back, 4 bases at V and 5 bases at J, with 15 bases in the middle. The CDR3 covers 13 residues. Per germline, CDR1 SQVTM and CDR2 ANQGSEA. The CDR3 region is CSVGHALLDEQYF. DNA of the CDR3: TGCAGCGTTGGACATGCTCTCTTGGACGAGCAGTACTTC.

This clonotype was counted at least ten times. The chain joins TRBV12-3 or TRBV12-4 to TRBJ1-5; TRBD1 might be the D (6 bases). Trimming took off 6 bases at V and 5 bases at J, with 17 bases between the two ends. The CDR3 covers 15 residues. CDR3 bases: TGTGCCAGCAGGCCTACAGGGTCGGGGGATCAGCCCCAGCATTTT. Translated, it gives CASRPTGSGDQPQHF.

The rearrangement uses TRBV15 and TRBJ2-1; TRBD2 might be the D (6 bases). The ends were cut back, 1 base at V and 4 bases at J, with 14 bases in the middle. CDR1 is LNHNV and CDR2 is YYDKDF in the germline V gene (reference sequence). CDR3 length: 16 residues. CDR3 in amino acids: CATSRVWRDGYNEQFF. CDR3 DNA: TGTGCCACCAGCAGAGTTTGGAGGGATGGATACAATGAGCAGTTCTTC.

This clonotype was seen more than once but under ten times. The V call is TRBV7-2, the J call TRBJ2-7; perhaps TRBD1 as D (5 bases). The CDR3 is 16 residues long. Germline CDR1 and CDR2: SGHTA and FQGNSA. V dropped 0 bases and J dropped 2 bases, with 14 bases sitting between them. Here the CDR3 reads CASSLAQGHVPYEQYF. The CDR3 DNA reads as TGTGCCAGCAGCTTAGCGCAAGGACACGTCCCCTACGAGCAGTACTTC.

The J gene is TRBJ1-3, the V gene TRBV7-9, with D maybe TRBD1 (6 bases). The germline V gene encodes CDR1 SEHNR and CDR2 FQNEAQ (reference sequence). With 9 bases removed from V and 0 bases from J, the gap between germline ends came to 21 bases. This CDR3 region has 17 residues. CDR3 region: CASLPAPVGHSGNTIYF. The CDR3 DNA follows: TGTGCCAGTCTACCTGCCCCTGTGGGACACTCTGGAAACACCATATATTTT.

This chain links TRBV20-1 with TRBJ2-5, with D perhaps given as TRBD1 or TRBD2 (5 bases each). The germline V and J ends were trimmed by 0 bases and 4 bases, with 21 bases remaining between them. The CDR3 runs to 17 residues. The germline CDR1 and CDR2 sequences are DFQATT and SNEGSKA (reference sequence). CDR3 protein: CSARDRHGQGPPETQYF. The CDR3 DNA sequence: TGCAGTGCTAGAGATCGGCATGGGCAGGGACCCCCAGAGACCCAGTACTTC.

This chain uses TRBV7-2 with TRBJ2-2; D perhaps matches TRBD2 (6 bases). The CDR3 runs to 17 residues. Between the trimmed V and J ends, which lost 6 bases and 3 bases, there was a span of 20 bases. Germline CDR1 is SGHTA and CDR2 is FQGNSA. The DNA of the CDR3 is TGTGCCAGCAGACCAACCCAGGGAGGAGTTTACACCGGGGAGCTGTTTTTT. Translating it yields CASRPTQGGVYTGELFF.

The chain carries TRBV6-1 and TRBJ2-1; tentative D call: TRBD2 (6 bases). Germline V gene sequence: CDR1 MNHNS, CDR2 SASEGT. Trimming removed 5 bases from V and 4 bases from J, with 9 bases in between. The CDR3 spans 13 residues. CDR3 DNA: TGTGCCAGCAGTAGGGACTTGTACAATGAGCAGTTCTTC. This codes for CASSRDLYNEQFF.

This clonotype was counted a few times. The chain recombines TRBV3-1 with TRBJ2-2; 14 nucleotides match TRBD2. CDR1 and CDR2 (germline): LGHDT, YNNKEL (reference sequence). The CDR3 loop spans 19 amino acids. V lost 3 bases to trimming and J lost 0 bases; unmatched junction nucleotides: 6. The CDR3 is CASSQDGLAGGPNTGELFF. The DNA for the CDR3 is TGTGCCAGCAGCCAGGATGGACTAGCGGGGGGCCCGAACACCGGGGAGCTGTTTTTT.

In its sample, this clonotype was seen once. V and J are TRBV5-1 and TRBJ2-7; 9 bases are a match to TRBD1. CDR1 and CDR2 from the germline V gene are SGHRS and YFSETQ. Trimming took 4 bases from V and 3 from J; bases not matched to a gene: 8. This CDR3 spans 15 amino acids. The CDR3 reads CASSQTGGVFYEQYF. CDR3 nucleotide sequence: TGCGCCAGCAGCCAGACAGGGGGAGTCTTCTACGAGCAGTACTTC.

This clonotype was counted between two and nine times. The chain employs TRBV5-1 and TRBJ2-5; the D gene is possibly TRBD1 (6 bases). The V end lost 3 bases, the J end lost 2 bases, and 11 bases lay between the germline ends. Germline V gene sequence: CDR1 SGHRS, CDR2 YFSETQ. This CDR3 has 14 residues. The DNA for the CDR3 is TGCGCCAGCAGCTGGGGGACACAGCAAGAGACCCAGTACTTC. Translating it yields CASSWGTQQETQYF.

V is TRBV6-1 and J is TRBJ2-1; perhaps TRBD2 as D (5 bases). Germline CDR1 MNHNS, CDR2 SASEGT. V lost 6 bases to trimming and J lost 2 bases, with 20 bases between them. The CDR3 has 17 residues. The CDR3 DNA reads TGTGCCAGCAGCACCCGGGGTGTACGTCCCGCCTACAATGAGCAGTTCTTC. As protein: CASSTRGVRPAYNEQFF.

In this sample, this clonotype turned up a few times. V usage is TRBV5-4 and J usage is TRBJ2-5; 11 bases agree with TRBD2. Germline-derived CDR1 and CDR2 are SGHNT and YYREEE (reference sequence). V lost 2 bases to trimming and J lost 1 base; unmatched junction nucleotides: 4. The length of the CDR3 is 16 residues. The CDR3 region is CASSFTSGGIQETQYF. The CDR3 DNA reads TGTGCCAGCAGCTTCACTAGCGGGGGTATCCAAGAGACCCAGTACTTC. Full variable domain (outside the CDR3, taken from reference TRBV5-4 and TRBJ2-5): ETGVTQSPTHLIKTRGQQVTLRCSSQSGHNTVSWYQQALGQGPQFIFQYYREEENGRGNFPPRFSGLQFPNYSSELNVNALELDDSALYLCASSFTSGGIQETQYFGPGTRLLVL.

The J gene is TRBJ2-3, the V gene TRBV7-2; D is undetermined. The CDR3 extends over 13 amino acids. V was shortened by 3 bases and J by 4 bases, with 8 bases between the two germline ends. Germline V gives CDR1 SGHTA, CDR2 FQGNSA. The CDR3 sequence: CASSFRSSDTQYF. CDR3 coding DNA: TGTGCCAGCAGCTTCCGATCCTCAGATACGCAGTATTTT.

This clonotype was counted a few times. The gene calls are TRBV5-5 and TRBJ2-1; D not certain. The V gene lost 0 bases and the J gene lost 2 bases, with 12 bases spanning the gap. Per germline, CDR1 SGHKS and CDR2 YYEKEE (reference sequence). This CDR3 is 16 amino acids long. This chain's CDR3 is CASSLALAKAYNEQFF. The CDR3 nucleotides read TGTGCCAGCAGCTTGGCACTTGCGAAAGCCTACAATGAGCAGTTCTTC.